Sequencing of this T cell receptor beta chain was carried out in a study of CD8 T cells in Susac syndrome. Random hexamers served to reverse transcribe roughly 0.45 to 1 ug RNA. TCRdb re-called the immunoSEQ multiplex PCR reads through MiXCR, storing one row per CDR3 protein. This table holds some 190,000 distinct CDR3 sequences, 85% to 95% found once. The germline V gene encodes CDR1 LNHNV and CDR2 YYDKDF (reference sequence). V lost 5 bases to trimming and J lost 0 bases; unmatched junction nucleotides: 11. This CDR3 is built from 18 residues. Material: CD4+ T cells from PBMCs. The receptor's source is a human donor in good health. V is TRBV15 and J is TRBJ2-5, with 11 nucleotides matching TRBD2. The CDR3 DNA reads TGTGCCACCAGCCCCGGGACTAGCGGTCACTCGTACCAAGAGACCCAGTACTTC. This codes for CATSPGTSGHSYQETQYF.